A single sample is the source of the 23 T cell receptor beta chains below, sequenced in a study of response to subunit inactivated influenza vaccine. TCRdb re-called the RT-PCR reads with MiXCR, one entry per CDR3 protein. The data hold about 160,000 distinct CDR3 sequences, with approximately 11% observed a single time. The specimen comprised non-naive T cells sorted from PBMCs, sampled more than 35 days after vaccination. The receptors originated from a man aged 50 to 59 who received an inactivated influenza vaccine.

The chain employs TRBV4-3 and TRBJ2-7; the D gene could be TRBD1 or TRBD2 (6 bases each). Germline V gene data show CDR1 as LGHNA and CDR2 as YSLEER. Trimming cost V 4 bases and J 4 bases, with 17 bases left between them. The CDR3 consists of 15 residues. The CDR3 DNA reads TGCGCCAGCAGCCGATATCGAGAGGGGGGTTACGAGCAGTACTTC. As protein: CASSRYREGGYEQYF.

As for this clonotype: One base away lies a much larger clone, so this may be a sequencing read error. The chain recombines TRBV28 with TRBJ2-3; TRBD2 aligns across 8 bases. CDR3 length equals 15 residues. CDR1 is MDHEN and CDR2 is SYDVKM in the germline V gene. V lost 8 bases, J lost 5 bases, and 12 bases stayed unmatched. CDR3 DNA sequence: TGTGCCAGCTCCGGGGGGGGGGCTGGGGAAGATACGCAGTATTTT. It codes for CASSGGGAGEDTQYF.

A few counts support this clonotype. The J gene is TRBJ2-1, the V gene TRBV7-9, with TRBD1 matching over 7 bases. The CDR3 consists of 15 residues. Germline lookup yields CDR1 SEHNR and CDR2 FQNEAQ (reference sequence). The V and J ends lost 4 bases and 5 bases, in that order; junction bases with no gene match: 8. The CDR3 DNA sequence: TGTGCCAGCAGCTCAACAGGGGCCTGGGACAATGAGCAGTTCTTC. Translating it yields CASSSTGAWDNEQFF.

This clonotype was seen at least ten times. The chain couples TRBV5-1 to TRBJ2-7, with D maybe TRBD1 (6 bases). Per the germline V gene, CDR1 is SGHRS and CDR2 is YFSETQ. There are 15 residues in the CDR3. Trimming cost V 4 bases and J 5 bases, with 19 bases left between them. The chain's CDR3 is CASSLGQPQRDEQYF. The CDR3 DNA is TGCGCCAGCAGCCTCGGACAGCCCCAGAGGGACGAGCAGTACTTC.

The table lists this clonotype with a few counts. The CDR3 sequence is CASSFKGAGEQYF. CDR3 sequence (DNA): TGTGCCAGCAGTTTTAAGGGGGCTGGCGAGCAGTACTTC. This sequence joins TRBV12-3 or TRBV12-4 and TRBJ2-7; 7 bases are a match to TRBD1. CDR3 length: 13 amino acids. J was trimmed by 6 bases and V by 3 bases; bases with no gene match: 5.

The J gene is TRBJ2-3, the V gene TRBV5-6, with 10 bases aligning to TRBD1. J gave up 6 bases and V 4 bases, and 20 bases lay outside the gene matches. This CDR3 spans 19 amino acids. From germline, CDR1 is SGHDT and CDR2 YYEEEE. The CDR3 spells CASSNRDRGFTNSRDTQYF. For the CDR3, the DNA is TGTGCCAGCAGCAACCGGGACAGGGGCTTTACCAATTCCAGGGATACGCAGTATTTT.

This sequence joins TRBV18 and TRBJ1-2; D call uncertain. The length of the CDR3 is 13 residues. Germline CDR1 KGHSH, CDR2 LQKENI. The V and J ends lost 3 bases and 1 base respectively, with 6 bases between them. Here the CDR3 reads CASSPEINYGYTF. CDR3 sequence (DNA): TGTGCCAGCTCACCCGAGATTAACTATGGCTACACCTTC.

The J gene is TRBJ2-1, the V gene TRBV11-1; a weak D match, TRBD1 (5 bases). Germline V lookup: CDR1 SGHAT, CDR2 FQDESV (reference sequence). This CDR3 has 15 residues. V shed 5 bases and J shed 3 bases, with 14 bases lying between them. CDR3 sequence: CASSIDDGHYNEQFF. CDR3 nucleotide sequence: TGTGCCAGCAGCATTGACGACGGACACTACAATGAGCAGTTCTTC.

This clonotype has only a few counts. The V gene is TRBV6-5, the J gene TRBJ1-2, with a tentative D call TRBD1 (5 bases). The CDR3 totals 12 residues. The V gene's germline CDR1 is MNHEY and CDR2 SVGAGI. V was shortened by 2 bases and J by 7 bases, with 8 bases between the two germline ends. The CDR3 protein is CASSYEGLGYTF. The CDR3 nucleotides are TGTGCCAGCAGTTACGAGGGACTTGGCTACACCTTC.

This clonotype came up a few times. The chain carries TRBV7-2 and TRBJ2-1; 13 positions agree with TRBD2. Germline V gene sequence: CDR1 SGHTA, CDR2 FQGNSA. V lost 3 bases, J lost 5 bases, and 1 base stayed unmatched. There are 15 residues in the CDR3. In DNA, the CDR3 is TGTGCCAGCAGCTTGACTAGCGGGAGGCACAATGAGCAGTTCTTC. This codes for CASSLTSGRHNEQFF.

This clonotype has at least ten counts. The chain couples TRBV25-1 to TRBJ2-7; D gene unclear. The germline CDR1 and CDR2 sequences are MGHDK and SYGVNS. Trimming removed 4 bases at V and 6 bases at J, with 10 bases between. The CDR3 sequence is 12 residues long. As DNA, the CDR3 is TGTGCCAGCAGTGGCTCCGGTCTCGAGCAGTACTTC. Residues: CASSGSGLEQYF.

This clonotype has at least ten counts. V is TRBV3-1 and J is TRBJ2-7; either TRBD1 or TRBD2 may fit D (5 bases each). The CDR3 sequence is 12 residues long. The V end was cut by 1 base, the J end by 7 bases, with 8 bases between. Germline CDR1 LGHDT, CDR2 YNNKEL (reference sequence). This CDR3 reads CASSQGWGEQYF. The CDR3 nucleotides read TGTGCCAGCAGCCAAGGGTGGGGGGAGCAGTACTTC.

The gene calls are TRBV27 and TRBJ2-2; no reliable D call. The length of the CDR3 is 12 residues. The V gene lost 4 bases and the J gene lost 5 bases, with 5 bases spanning the gap. CDR1 and CDR2 (germline): MNHEY, SMNVEV (reference sequence). CDR3 nucleotide sequence: TGTGCCAGCAGTTCCCAGACCGGGGAGCTGTTTTTT. Translating gives CASSSQTGELFF.

The chain is built from TRBV7-2 and TRBJ2-5; 9 nucleotides match TRBD1. This CDR3 spans 15 amino acids. The V and J ends lost 4 bases and 5 bases, in that order; junction bases with no gene match: 8. Germline assignment: CDR1 SGHTA and CDR2 FQGNSA. CDR3 nucleotide sequence: TGTGCCAGCAGCTCAAACAGGGGGCGCGGGGAGACCCAGTACTTC. This gives the protein CASSSNRGRGETQYF.

This clonotype was counted many times. This chain uses TRBV7-2 with TRBJ1-3; perhaps TRBD1 as D (5 bases). V was trimmed by 3 bases and J by 4 bases, leaving 10 bases between them. Germline loops: CDR1 SGHTA, CDR2 FQGNSA. The length of the CDR3 is 14 residues. The CDR3 loop reads CASSLEGFGNTIYF. The CDR3 DNA reads as TGTGCCAGCAGCTTGGAGGGGTTCGGAAACACCATATATTTT.

The sample holds many counts of this clonotype. The chain employs TRBV7-6 and TRBJ2-7, with 8 positions matching TRBD1. In germline, CDR1 is SGHVS, CDR2 FNYEAQ. With V trimmed by 5 bases and J by 0 bases, 6 bases remained unmatched. This CDR3 region has 15 residues. This chain's CDR3 is CASSTGGISSYEQYF. The CDR3, as DNA: TGTGCCAGCAGCACAGGGGGGATTAGCTCCTACGAGCAGTACTTC.

The chain carries TRBV20-1 and TRBJ2-7; 9 nucleotides match TRBD2. In germline, CDR1 is DFQATT, CDR2 SNEGSKA (reference sequence). This CDR3 contains 15 residues. The J segment lost 5 bases and the V segment lost 0 bases, leaving 8 bases of the junction unmatched. The CDR3 reads CSARDILAGMNEQYF. CDR3 bases: TGCAGTGCTAGAGATATCCTAGCGGGAATGAACGAGCAGTACTTC.

This clonotype was seen a few times. The chain employs TRBV10-3 and TRBJ1-6, with D uncertain. CDR1 is ENHRY, CDR2 SYGVKD, per germline. The V gene lost 2 bases and the J gene lost 9 bases, with 11 bases spanning the gap. This CDR3 region has 14 residues. The CDR3 loop is CAISEVGLGSPLHF. The CDR3 DNA follows: TGTGCCATCAGTGAGGTCGGGCTGGGTTCACCCCTCCACTTT.

This clonotype was seen repeatedly, ten times or more. The chain has TRBV20-1 and TRBJ2-1, with TRBD1 matching 8 bases. The germline CDR1 and CDR2 sequences are DFQATT and SNEGSKA (reference sequence). The CDR3 is 15 residues long. The trim removed 5 bases at V and 0 bases at J, leaving 6 bases unmatched. The CDR3 nucleotides read TGCAGTGCTGGCAGAGGGACAGGCTCCTACAATGAGCAGTTCTTC. Translation: CSAGRGTGSYNEQFF.

The chain couples TRBV6-1 to TRBJ1-1; D unclear. Germline CDR1 reads MNHNS; CDR2 reads SASEGT. V shed 6 bases and J shed 5 bases, with 16 bases lying between them. The CDR3 runs 14 residues. The CDR3 loop reads CASSPRALGTEAFF. CDR3 sequence (DNA): TGTGCCAGCAGCCCCCGGGCATTAGGAACTGAAGCTTTCTTT.

This clonotype turned up a few times. The gene calls are TRBV7-8 and TRBJ1-5; D is ambiguous. Germline V gene lookup returns CDR1 SGHVS and CDR2 FQNEAQ. V shed 1 base and J shed 2 bases, with 6 bases lying between them. The CDR3 loop spans 14 amino acids. The CDR3 loop reads CASSLVAGNQPQHF. The CDR3 coding sequence is TGTGCCAGCAGCTTAGTTGCGGGCAATCAGCCCCAGCATTTT.

This chain uses TRBV15 with TRBJ2-3; no clear D. CDR1 and CDR2 from the germline V gene are LNHNV and YYDKDF (reference sequence). V lost 4 bases to trimming and J lost 3 bases, with 17 bases between them. The CDR3 covers 16 residues. As DNA, the CDR3 is TGTGCCACCAGCACCGGCCGGGCGGTGGGGACAGATACGCAGTATTTT. It is translated as CATSTGRAVGTDTQYF.

This rearrangement joins TRBV18 to TRBJ2-7; 9 bases agree with TRBD1. V lost 6 bases to trimming and J lost 4 bases; unmatched junction nucleotides: 7. The CDR3 loop spans 14 amino acids. Germline loops: CDR1 KGHSH, CDR2 LQKENI. Here the CDR3 reads CASSGTGPQYEQYF. The CDR3 DNA is TGTGCCAGCTCGGGGACAGGGCCGCAGTACGAGCAGTACTTC.